Below are 28 T cell receptor beta chains sequenced from a single sample in a study of blood T cell repertoires in COVID-19. Sequencing was performed with immunoSEQ multiplex PCR; in TCRdb, only in-frame clones are kept and a portion is missing. Here the sample spans just under 80,000 clones, about 90% being singletons. Material: peripheral blood. Source of these receptors: a human donor in a cohort sampled during active COVID-19.

The chain carries TRBV28 and TRBJ1-4, with TRBD1 identical over 7 bases. The germline gives CDR1 MDHEN, CDR2 SYDVKM. V gave up 6 bases and J gave up 7 bases; unmatched junction bases: 5. The CDR3 runs to 13 residues. CDR3 DNA: TGTGCCAGCAGGCACCGGGACAGTGAAAAACTGTTTTTT. Amino acid sequence: CASRHRDSEKLFF.

V and J are TRBV9 and TRBJ2-1; 11 positions match TRBD1. There are 16 residues in the CDR3. Germline CDR1 reads SGDLS; CDR2 reads YYNGEE. Trimming at V came to 2 bases and at J to 0 bases, leaving 1 base not matched to a gene. This CDR3 is CASSVDRGPSYNEQFF. The CDR3 DNA reads as TGTGCCAGCAGCGTGGACAGGGGGCCCTCCTACAATGAGCAGTTCTTC. Full variable domain (outside the CDR3, taken from reference TRBV9 and TRBJ2-1): DSGVTQTPKHLITATGQRVTLRCSPRSGDLSVYWYQQSLDQGLQFLIQYYNGEERAKGNILERFSAQQFPDLHSELNLSSLELGDSALYFCASSVDRGPSYNEQFFGPGTRLTVL.

This clone is a singleton in its sample. The V gene is TRBV12-3 or TRBV12-4, the J gene TRBJ2-1; 7 bases are a match to TRBD2. The ends lost 4 bases at V and 6 bases at J; junction bases unmatched: 3. The length of the CDR3 is 13 residues. Written as DNA, the CDR3 is TGTGCCAGCAGTTCGGGGGGAGGCAATGAGCAGTTCTTC. This codes for CASSSGGGNEQFF.

This chain links TRBV7-8 with TRBJ2-5; TRBD2 agrees at 15 bases. CDR3 length: 17 residues. Germline loops: CDR1 SGHVS, CDR2 FQNEAQ. V lost 5 bases and J lost 4; bases outside the gene matches: 8. CDR3 residues: CASSLRTSGGAGETQYF. The CDR3 coding sequence is TGTGCCAGCAGCCTGCGGACTAGCGGGGGGGCGGGAGAGACCCAGTACTTC.

The chain has TRBV5-1 and TRBJ1-1; 8 bases align to TRBD1. The CDR3 extends over 13 amino acids. Germline assignment: CDR1 SGHRS and CDR2 YFSETQ. Losses at the gene ends were 0 bases for V and 7 bases for J; bases not matched to a gene: 2. CDR3 sequence reads: CASSLAGQDEAFF. For the CDR3, the DNA is TGCGCCAGCAGCTTGGCGGGACAGGATGAAGCTTTCTTT.

The V call is TRBV15, the J call TRBJ1-1; TRBD1 is a possible D gene (6 bases). The V gene's germline CDR1 is LNHNV and CDR2 YYDKDF (reference sequence). V lost 1 base and J 3 bases, leaving 12 bases between the germline ends. The CDR3 sequence is 15 residues long. CDR3: CATSRGTQGYTEAFF. The CDR3 DNA is TGTGCCACCAGCAGAGGGACCCAGGGGTACACTGAAGCTTTCTTT.

The chain couples TRBV4-2 to TRBJ1-4; TRBD1 aligns across 9 bases. The germline CDR1 and CDR2 sequences are LGHNA and YNFKEQ. CDR3 length equals 15 residues. J was trimmed by 4 bases and V by 0 bases; bases with no gene match: 0. The CDR3 sequence: CASSQEGQGNEKLFF. The CDR3 DNA reads TGTGCCAGCAGCCAAGAGGGACAGGGTAATGAAAAACTGTTTTTT.

This sequence joins TRBV6-5 and TRBJ2-3, with TRBD2 matching over 9 bases. CDR1 and CDR2 (germline): MNHEY, SVGAGI. Trimming took 2 bases from V and 5 from J; bases not matched to a gene: 5. This CDR3 comprises 15 residues. DNA of the CDR3: TGTGCCAGCAGTTACGTGCGGGGGGGCCGAGATACGCAGTATTTT. As protein: CASSYVRGGRDTQYF.

V and J are TRBV18 and TRBJ1-2; unclear D gene. The CDR3 is 14 amino acids. Trimming shortened V by 0 bases and J by 3 bases, and 8 bases separated the two germline ends. Germline values: CDR1 KGHSH, CDR2 LQKENI. CDR3 nucleotide sequence: TGTGCCAGCTCACCACCGGTCGGGGACTATGGCTACACCTTC. As protein: CASSPPVGDYGYTF. Combining the CDR3 with reference TRBV18 and TRBJ1-2 gives the whole variable domain NAGVMQNPRHLVRRRGQEARLRCSPMKGHSHVYWYRQLPEEGLKFMVYLQKENIIDESGMPKERFSAEFPKEGPSILRIQQVVRGDSAAYFCASSPPVGDYGYTFGSGTRLTVV.

This chain connects TRBV25-1 to TRBJ2-1; no clear D gene. This CDR3 has 13 residues. The germline gives CDR1 MGHDK, CDR2 SYGVNS. Trimming shortened V by 4 bases and J by 6 bases, and 10 bases separated the two germline ends. The CDR3 sequence is CASSGYRTNEQFF. The CDR3 DNA is TGTGCCAGCAGTGGTTACAGAACCAATGAGCAGTTCTTC.

V is TRBV14 and J is TRBJ2-6; no firm D call. Trimming took 0 bases from V and 0 from J, leaving 6 bases between them. The CDR3 totals 16 residues. Germline CDR1 and CDR2: SGHDN and FVKESK. Here the CDR3 DNA reads TGTGCCAGCAGCCAAGATCGTAGCTCTGGGGCCAACGTCCTGACTTTC. Amino acid sequence: CASSQDRSSGANVLTF.

This chain joins TRBV6-2 or TRBV6-3 and TRBJ2-7; 7 positions match TRBD1. CDR1 MNHEY and CDR2 SVGEGT come from the germline V gene. With V trimmed by 5 bases and J by 3 bases, 1 base remained unmatched. This CDR3 has 12 residues. Here the CDR3 DNA reads TGTGCCAGCAGTACAGGGGACTACGAGCAGTACTTC. Protein sequence: CASSTGDYEQYF.

This clone was counted a single time. The gene calls are TRBV12-3 or TRBV12-4 and TRBJ1-1; unclear D gene. This CDR3 region has 13 residues. Trimming took 3 bases from V and 2 from J, leaving 7 bases between them. The CDR3 spells CASSFSRNTEAFF. CDR3 in DNA: TGTGCCAGCAGTTTTTCTAGAAACACTGAAGCTTTCTTT.

This chain uses TRBV5-4 with TRBJ2-6; no definite D call. This CDR3 spans 16 amino acids. Deletions cut 2 bases from V and 0 bases from J, with 9 bases between. Germline CDR1 SGHNT, CDR2 YYREEE (reference sequence). CDR3 nucleotide sequence: TGTGCCAGCAGCTTCCGGGTCGTCTCTGGGGCCAACGTCCTGACTTTC. Its protein is CASSFRVVSGANVLTF.

The V gene is TRBV7-2, the J gene TRBJ1-2, with 9 bases matching TRBD1. Germline loops: CDR1 SGHTA, CDR2 FQGNSA. The CDR3 extends over 13 amino acids. The V segment lost 3 bases and the J segment 7 bases; nucleotides outside the gene matches: 3. The CDR3 DNA reads TGTGCCAGCAGCTTTCACAGGGGGCTTGGCTACACCTTC. Amino acid sequence: CASSFHRGLGYTF. Full variable domain (rest looked up from reference TRBV7-2 and TRBJ1-2): GAGVSQSPSNKVTEKGKDVELRCDPISGHTALYWYRQSLGQGLEFLIYFQGNSAPDKSGLPSDRFSAERTGGSVSTLTIQRTQQEDSAVYLCASSFHRGLGYTFGSGTRLTVV.

The chain couples TRBV20-1 to TRBJ2-1, with TRBD2 matching over 10 bases. CDR1 and CDR2 from the germline V gene are DFQATT and SNEGSKA (reference sequence). The CDR3 runs 16 residues. J gave up 4 bases and V 3 bases, and 9 bases lay outside the gene matches. This chain's CDR3 is CSASVGLADVYNEQFF. The CDR3 DNA follows: TGCAGTGCTAGTGTAGGACTAGCGGACGTTTACAATGAGCAGTTCTTC.

The rearrangement uses TRBV7-9 and TRBJ1-5, with 10 positions matching TRBD1. The CDR3 extends over 16 amino acids. Germline CDR1 reads SEHNR; CDR2 reads FQNEAQ (reference sequence). The junction had 5 bases not matched to a gene; V was cut back by 5 bases and J by 1 base. CDR3 in DNA: TGTGCCAGCAGCCCTGGGGACAGGGGAAGCAATCAGCCCCAGCATTTT. Amino acids: CASSPGDRGSNQPQHF.

The chain carries TRBV2 and TRBJ2-1; TRBD2 matches 7 bases. The CDR3 contains 15 residues. Germline CDR1 and CDR2: SNHLY and FYNNEI. Trimming cost V 3 bases and J 9 bases; bases outside gene matches: 11. CDR3 loop: CASSESVGGLVEQFF. DNA of the CDR3: TGTGCCAGCAGTGAGTCGGTGGGAGGGCTAGTTGAGCAGTTCTTC.

V and J are TRBV7-6 and TRBJ2-1; D unclear. Trimming took 2 bases from V and 5 from J, leaving 13 bases between them. The CDR3 is 15 residues long. The V gene's germline CDR1 is SGHVS and CDR2 FNYEAQ. The DNA for the CDR3 is TGTGCCAGCAGCTTAAAACCCCCCCGGGACAATGAGCAGTTCTTC. Translated: CASSLKPPRDNEQFF.

The chain has TRBV9 and TRBJ2-1, with D possibly matching TRBD2 (5 bases). With 0 bases removed from V and 6 bases from J, the gap between germline ends came to 19 bases. The CDR3 spans 17 residues. Germline CDR1 is SGDLS and CDR2 is YYNGEE. For the CDR3, the DNA is TGTGCCAGCAGCGTAGCGCCAGGACTCCTAGCCGGCAATGAGCAGTTCTTC. As protein: CASSVAPGLLAGNEQFF.

V usage is TRBV11-2 and J usage is TRBJ2-5; 8 nucleotides line up with TRBD2. The CDR3 has 16 amino acids. Germline values: CDR1 SGHAT, CDR2 FQNNGV. With 5 bases clipped from V and 5 bases from J, the junction kept 13 bases outside the gene matches. CDR3 nucleotide sequence: TGTGCCAGCAGCCTATGGTCGGGAGGGAGTTGGGAGACCCAGTACTTC. It translates to CASSLWSGGSWETQYF.

V usage is TRBV6-2 or TRBV6-3 and J usage is TRBJ1-4, with 9 bases identical to TRBD1. The V gene end was trimmed by 5 bases and the J gene end by 8 bases; junction bases not matched to a gene: 12. The V gene's germline CDR1 is MNHEY and CDR2 SVGEGT. The CDR3 runs 16 residues. The CDR3 region is CASSPHRGREEEKLFF. Written as DNA, the CDR3 is TGTGCCAGCAGTCCCCACAGGGGGCGGGAAGAGGAAAAACTGTTTTTT.

CDR3 in amino acids: CASRRRSSAGWGTEAFF. The CDR3 bases are TGTGCCAGCAGGCGGCGATCGAGTGCGGGTTGGGGCACTGAAGCTTTCTTT. The chain is built from TRBV5-6 and TRBJ1-1; no reliable D call. This CDR3 spans 17 amino acids. Germline assignment: CDR1 SGHDT and CDR2 YYEEEE. The V end was cut by 5 bases, the J end by 4 bases, with 24 bases between.

This chain uses TRBV2 with TRBJ2-4, with 8 bases lining up with TRBD1. The junction had 6 bases not matched to a gene; V was cut back by 6 bases and J by 8 bases. Germline V gene lookup returns CDR1 SNHLY and CDR2 FYNNEI. The CDR3 has 13 residues. The CDR3 here is CASRVDRGDIQYF. CDR3 sequence (DNA): TGTGCCAGCAGGGTCGACAGGGGTGACATTCAGTACTTC.

The gene calls are TRBV4-2 and TRBJ1-3, with unresolved D. This CDR3 has 16 residues. The germline CDR1 and CDR2 sequences are LGHNA and YNFKEQ. With 2 bases removed from V and 0 bases from J, the gap between germline ends came to 11 bases. The CDR3 nucleotides are TGTGCCAGCAGCCAAAGTCCAGGATACTCTGGAAACACCATATATTTT. Protein product: CASSQSPGYSGNTIYF.

The chain combines TRBV7-9 with TRBJ1-2, with a weak D call TRBD1 (5 bases). Germline CDR1 SEHNR, CDR2 FQNEAQ (reference sequence). V was clipped by 8 bases and J by 4 bases, with 14 bases between them. CDR3 length equals 13 residues. The CDR3 DNA sequence: TGTGCCAGCGGGGGGACGGAGCTCTATGGCTACACCTTC. Translating gives CASGGTELYGYTF.

The CDR3 region is CASSTNSGRIDEQFF. Here the CDR3 DNA reads TGTGCCAGCAGTACCAATAGCGGGAGGATCGATGAGCAGTTCTTC. The chain links TRBV28 to TRBJ2-1, with TRBD2 matching over 10 bases. The J segment lost 8 bases and the V segment lost 5 bases, leaving 9 bases of the junction unmatched. CDR1 MDHEN and CDR2 SYDVKM come from the germline V gene. The CDR3 runs to 15 residues.

The rearrangement links TRBV2 to TRBJ2-1; 9 positions agree with TRBD1. The CDR3 runs 15 residues. Losses at the gene ends were 6 bases for V and 6 bases for J; bases not matched to a gene: 9. CDR1 SNHLY and CDR2 FYNNEI come from the germline V gene. The CDR3 loop reads CASRMGQGASNEQFF. In DNA form, the CDR3 reads TGTGCCAGCAGAATGGGACAGGGAGCATCCAATGAGCAGTTCTTC.